The clone carrying this T cell receptor beta chain was seen only once. Its matching antigen is unknown. Germline CDR1 is MDHEN and CDR2 is SYDVKM. V lost 5 bases to trimming and J lost 5 bases; unmatched junction nucleotides: 14. This CDR3 is built from 17 residues. The sample belongs to a study of cytomegalovirus exposure and HLA in healthy donors. Use of 60 Vbeta and 13 Jbeta primers characterized the PCR. Sequencing used immunoSEQ multiplex PCR; TCRdb keeps in-frame clones, though not all of them. The repertoire includes 120,000 or so clones, around three quarters of them detected once, and 1% to 1.5% sits in the top ten. Study-wide results and limits: An analysis that came later showed most CMV-associated TCR beta chains appearing HLA-restricted. Reports indicated that the classifier achieved high specificity and sensitivity in diagnosing cytomegalovirus status.

Sequenced input: PBMCs. The chain couples TRBV28 to TRBJ2-7; 11 bases align to TRBD2. This sequence was found in a female donor in good health and CMV-seronegative. CDR3 loop: CASSGGRLAGGVDEQYF. The CDR3 DNA reads TGTGCCAGCAGTGGGGGGCGGCTAGCGGGAGGAGTCGACGAGCAGTACTTC.